This is a list of T cell receptor beta chains from one sample in a study of shared clonotypes between healthy human individuals. Sequencing was performed with immunoSEQ multiplex PCR; in TCRdb, only in-frame clones are kept and a portion is missing. The table records some 2,100,000 clones, about 93% of them present only once. The sample was naive CD8+ T cells from PBMCs. These receptors all stem from a young man in good health. Some clones in this sample may be carry-over from other donors' samples. CDR3s include the opening cysteine and the closing phenylalanine or tryptophan. D genes are given only for firm matches. Rows may omit the clone size; those that give it use once, few, many or a size class.

d_call	clone_size	v_call	j_call	cdr3_aa	cdr3_nt
TRBD2	-	TRBV5-1	TRBJ2-7	CASSSPRAGVVEQYF	TGCGCCAGCAGCTCCCCTAGAGCGGGGGTCGTGGAGCAGTACTTC
-	-	TRBV28	TRBJ1-5	CASRRGRNQPQHF	TGTGCCAGCAGGCGAGGAAGAAATCAGCCCCAGCATTTT
TRBD1	-	TRBV4-3	TRBJ1-5	CASSQGTGINQPQHF	TGCGCCAGCAGCCAAGGGACAGGGATAAATCAGCCCCAGCATTTT
TRBD2	-	TRBV27	TRBJ2-7	CASRPTSGMIYEQYF	TGTGCCAGCAGACCGACTAGCGGGATGATCTACGAGCAGTACTTC
-	-	TRBV19	TRBJ1-3	CASHGKQLGNTIYF	TGTGCCAGCCACGGGAAGCAATTAGGAAACACCATATATTTT
TRBD2	-	TRBV13	TRBJ2-7	CASSSRLAVSSYEQYF	TGTGCCAGCAGCTCTAGACTAGCGGTGAGCTCCTACGAGCAGTACTTC
-	-	TRBV28	TRBJ1-2	CASSSTIEGHYGYTF	TGTGCCAGCAGTTCAACCATCGAGGGACACTATGGCTACACCTTC
TRBD2	-	TRBV10-2	TRBJ2-7	CASSESASSGHDEQYF	TGCGCCAGCAGTGAGTCTGCGTCTAGCGGGCATGACGAGCAGTACTTC
-	-	TRBV20-1	TRBJ1-1	CSAQVPEAFF	TGCAGTGCTCAAGTCCCTGAAGCTTTCTTT
TRBD2	-	TRBV6-7	TRBJ2-2	CASRRSGRGTGELFF	TGTGCCAGCAGGCGTAGCGGGAGGGGGACCGGGGAGCTGTTTTTT
-	-	TRBV25-1	TRBJ2-7	CASSDGRGPYYEQYF	TGTGCCAGCAGTGATGGCAGGGGTCCATACTACGAGCAGTACTTC
TRBD2	-	TRBV7-9	TRBJ2-1	CASSPRLLTSGRSYNEQFF	TGTGCCAGCAGCCCCCGACTTTTAACTAGCGGCCGTTCCTACAATGAGCAGTTCTTC
TRBD2	once	TRBV4-2	TRBJ2-3	CASLPGGGSAEGTDTQYF	TGTGCCAGCCTACCCGGCGGCGGGAGTGCGGAGGGGACAGATACGCAGTATTTT
TRBD2	-	TRBV28	TRBJ2-6	CASSGLAGSWANVLTF	TGTGCCAGCAGCGGACTAGCGGGATCGTGGGCCAACGTCCTGACTTTC
TRBD1	-	TRBV9	TRBJ2-7	CASRGQGSYEQYF	TGTGCCAGCAGGGGACAGGGTTCCTACGAGCAGTACTTC
-	-	TRBV7-9	TRBJ2-6	CASRLGVLAGANVLTF	TGTGCCAGCAGGTTGGGGGTTCTGGCTGGGGCCAACGTCCTGACTTTC
-	-	TRBV27	TRBJ2-3	CASSFLAATDTQYF	TGTGCCAGCAGTTTCCTAGCCGCTACAGATACGCAGTATTTT
-	-	TRBV28	TRBJ2-5	CASSGRERVRETQYF	TGTGCCAGCAGTGGCCGGGAAAGGGTTCGGGAGACCCAGTACTTC
-	once	TRBV19	TRBJ2-7	CASSPSFRDGYEQYF	TGTGCCAGTAGTCCCTCCTTCAGGGACGGATACGAGCAGTACTTC
-	-	TRBV5-8	TRBJ2-7	CASSLEGRGVPSYEQYF	TGTGCCAGCAGCTTGGAGGGGAGGGGGGTTCCCTCATACGAGCAGTACTTC
-	few	TRBV18	TRBJ2-5	CASSPSDGETQYF	TGTGCCAGCTCACCATCCGACGGAGAGACCCAGTACTTC
-	-	TRBV5-6	TRBJ2-7	CASSLRTYEQYF	TGTGCCAGCAGCCTGAGGACCTACGAGCAGTACTTC
-	-	TRBV11-2	TRBJ1-2	CASSGSVYGYTF	TGTGCCAGCAGCGGGTCAGTCTATGGCTACACCTTC
-	once	TRBV7-9	TRBJ2-3	CASSLVGTATDTQYF	TGTGCCAGCAGCTTAGTAGGGACTGCGACAGATACGCAGTATTTT
TRBD2	-	TRBV2	TRBJ2-2	CASSLQLAGGSGPGELFF	TGTGCCAGCAGCCTTCAGCTAGCGGGAGGGTCGGGCCCCGGGGAGCTGTTTTTT
-	-	TRBV9	TRBJ2-2	CASSVSGGGNTGELFF	TGTGCCAGCAGCGTTTCGGGCGGCGGTAACACCGGGGAGCTGTTTTTT
TRBD1	-	TRBV19	TRBJ2-7	CASGQGISYEQYF	TGTGCCAGCGGACAGGGGATATCCTACGAGCAGTACTTC
-	-	TRBV28	TRBJ1-5	CASSLTGLNQPQHF	TGTGCCAGCAGTTTGACCGGGCTTAATCAGCCCCAGCATTTT
TRBD1	-	TRBV28	TRBJ2-1	CASSFGDRVGNEQFF	TGTGCCAGCAGTTTTGGGGACAGGGTTGGCAATGAGCAGTTCTTC
-	-	TRBV10-3	TRBJ1-2	CAISDPGTGGYTF	TGTGCCATCAGTGACCCCGGGACGGGGGGCTACACCTTC
TRBD2	-	TRBV4-1	TRBJ2-7	CASSQFGGRGSYEQYF	TGCGCCAGCAGCCAATTCGGCGGGAGGGGCTCCTACGAGCAGTACTTC
TRBD2	-	TRBV10-3	TRBJ2-3	CAISVKTSGTDTQYF	TGTGCCATCAGTGTAAAGACTAGCGGAACAGATACGCAGTATTTT
-	-	TRBV2	TRBJ1-2	CASRHAGPLRGYTF	TGTGCCAGCAGGCACGCAGGTCCGTTAAGGGGCTACACCTTC
-	-	TRBV6-5	TRBJ2-1	CASSQGGSYNEQFF	TGTGCCAGCAGTCAAGGGGGGTCCTACAATGAGCAGTTCTTC
-	-	TRBV27	TRBJ2-7	CASSLAARRSYEQYF	TGTGCCAGCAGTTTGGCGGCCAGGCGGTCCTACGAGCAGTACTTC
-	-	TRBV27	TRBJ1-1	CASSNPGNLLNTEAFF	TGTGCCAGCAGCAACCCGGGGAACCTATTGAACACTGAAGCTTTCTTT
TRBD1	-	TRBV4-3	TRBJ2-5	CASSQDLYRGAETQYF	TGCGCCAGCAGCCAAGATTTGTACAGGGGAGCAGAGACCCAGTACTTC
-	-	TRBV30	TRBJ1-1	CAWSVQTDMNTEAFF	TGTGCCTGGAGTGTACAAACAGACATGAACACTGAAGCTTTCTTT
-	-	TRBV19	TRBJ2-7	CASSIAQGTSPYEQYF	TGTGCCAGTAGTATAGCTCAGGGGACATCTCCTTACGAGCAGTACTTC
-	-	TRBV28	TRBJ2-2	CASSFDEGHTGELFF	TGTGCCAGCAGTTTTGACGAGGGACACACCGGGGAGCTGTTTTTT
TRBD1	once	TRBV11-2	TRBJ2-5	CASSALLTGGAETQYF	TGTGCCAGCAGCGCACTCCTCACAGGGGGCGCGGAGACCCAGTACTTC
TRBD2	once	TRBV9	TRBJ2-3	CASSVQRDPLSTDTQYF	TGTGCCAGCAGCGTACAGCGGGACCCTCTTAGCACAGATACGCAGTATTTT
TRBD1	-	TRBV28	TRBJ2-1	CASSSQGTASDEQFF	TGTGCCAGCAGTTCGCAGGGGACAGCGTCCGATGAGCAGTTCTTC
-	-	TRBV13	TRBJ2-1	CASTPGDVRDNEQFF	TGTGCCAGCACCCCAGGGGACGTTCGAGACAATGAGCAGTTCTTC
-	-	TRBV15	TRBJ1-2	CATSKTTGLNYGYTF	TGTGCCACCAGCAAGACGACAGGCCTTAACTATGGCTACACCTTC
-	-	TRBV6-1	TRBJ2-1	CASSESGPRFSYNEQFF	TGTGCCAGCAGTGAGAGCGGGCCGCGATTCTCCTACAATGAGCAGTTCTTC
-	-	TRBV5-1	TRBJ1-3	CASSPRGGSGNTIYF	TGCGCCAGCAGCCCTCGTGGGGGCTCTGGAAACACCATATATTTT
-	-	TRBV28	TRBJ2-7	CASSLRGSYEQYF	TGTGCCAGCAGTTTACGGGGTTCCTACGAGCAGTACTTC
-	-	TRBV6-5	TRBJ1-4	CASSYREGFEKLFF	TGTGCCAGCAGTTACAGGGAAGGGTTTGAAAAACTGTTTTTT
TRBD1	-	TRBV11-2	TRBJ2-7	CASRSPKGQAYEQYF	TGTGCCAGCAGATCCCCCAAAGGACAGGCCTACGAGCAGTACTTC
-	-	TRBV15	TRBJ2-3	CATSRGGTPTDTQYF	TGTGCCACCAGCAGAGGGGGGACTCCCACAGATACGCAGTATTTT
-	-	TRBV5-8	TRBJ2-3	CASTRGYGADTQYF	TGTGCCAGCACGAGGGGCTACGGCGCAGATACGCAGTATTTT
-	-	TRBV5-6	TRBJ2-3	CASSSHTDTQYF	TGTGCCAGCAGCTCCCACACAGATACGCAGTATTTT
-	-	TRBV28	TRBJ1-2	CASSPEGNYGYTF	TGTGCCAGCAGTCCGGAGGGTAACTATGGCTACACCTTC
-	-	TRBV6-5	TRBJ1-2	CASSHPGDGYGYTF	TGTGCCAGCAGCCACCCAGGGGACGGCTATGGCTACACCTTC
-	-	TRBV25-1	TRBJ2-2	CASSETGGHTGELFF	TGTGCCAGCAGTGAGACTGGGGGGCACACCGGGGAGCTGTTTTTT
-	once	TRBV30	TRBJ2-7	CAWSVLDIPYEQYF	TGTGCCTGGAGTGTCTTGGACATCCCCTACGAGCAGTACTTC
-	-	TRBV9	TRBJ2-7	CASSVGSETYEQYF	TGTGCCAGCAGCGTAGGGAGCGAGACCTACGAGCAGTACTTC
-	-	TRBV28	TRBJ1-1	CASSLKVWGRDGIEAFF	TGTGCCAGCAGTTTAAAAGTGTGGGGGAGGGACGGTATAGAAGCTTTCTTT